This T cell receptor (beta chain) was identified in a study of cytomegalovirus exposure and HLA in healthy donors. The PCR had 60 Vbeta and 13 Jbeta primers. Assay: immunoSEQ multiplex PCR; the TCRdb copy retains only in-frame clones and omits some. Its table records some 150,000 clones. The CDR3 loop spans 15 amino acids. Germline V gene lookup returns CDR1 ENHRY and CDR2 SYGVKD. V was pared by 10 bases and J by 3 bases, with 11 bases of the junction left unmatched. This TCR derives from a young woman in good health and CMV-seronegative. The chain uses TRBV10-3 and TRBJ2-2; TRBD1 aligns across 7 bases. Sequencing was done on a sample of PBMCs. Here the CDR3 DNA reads TGTGCCACCACAGGTGGTGGGACAGACACCGGGGAGCTGTTTTTT. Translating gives CATTGGGTDTGELFF.